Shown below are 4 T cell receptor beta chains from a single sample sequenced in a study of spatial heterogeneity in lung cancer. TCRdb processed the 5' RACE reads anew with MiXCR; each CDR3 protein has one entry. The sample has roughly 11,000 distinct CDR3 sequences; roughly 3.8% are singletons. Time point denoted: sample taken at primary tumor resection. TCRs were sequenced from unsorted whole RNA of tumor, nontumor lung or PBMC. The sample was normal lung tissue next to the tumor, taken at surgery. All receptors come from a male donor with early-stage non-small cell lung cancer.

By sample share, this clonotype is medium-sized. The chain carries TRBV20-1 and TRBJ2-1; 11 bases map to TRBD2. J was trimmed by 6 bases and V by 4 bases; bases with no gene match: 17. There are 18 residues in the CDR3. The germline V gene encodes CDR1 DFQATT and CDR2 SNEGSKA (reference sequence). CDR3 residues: CSAKILAGALRVSNEQFF. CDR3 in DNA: TGCAGTGCTAAGATACTAGCGGGAGCCCTCAGGGTTTCCAATGAGCAGTTCTTC.

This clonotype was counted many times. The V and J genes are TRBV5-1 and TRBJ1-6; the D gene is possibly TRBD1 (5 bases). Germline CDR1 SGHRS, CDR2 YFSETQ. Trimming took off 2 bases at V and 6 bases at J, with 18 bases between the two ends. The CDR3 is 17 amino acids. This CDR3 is CASSLSLSGTSNSPLHF. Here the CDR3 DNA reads TGCGCCAGCAGCTTATCACTTTCCGGGACTTCTAATTCACCCCTCCACTTT. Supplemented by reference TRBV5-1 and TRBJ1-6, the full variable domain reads KAGVTQTPRYLIKTRGQQVTLSCSPISGHRSVSWYQQTPGQGLQFLFEYFSETQRNKGNFPGRFSGRQFSNSRSEMNVSTLELGDSALYLCASSLSLSGTSNSPLHFGNGTRLTVT.

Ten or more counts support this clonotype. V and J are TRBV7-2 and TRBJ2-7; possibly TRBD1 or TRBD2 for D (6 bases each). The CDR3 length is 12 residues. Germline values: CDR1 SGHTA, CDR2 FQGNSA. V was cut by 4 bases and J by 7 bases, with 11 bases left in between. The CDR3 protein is CASSWQGREQYF. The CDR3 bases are TGTGCCAGCAGCTGGCAGGGGAGGGAGCAGTACTTC. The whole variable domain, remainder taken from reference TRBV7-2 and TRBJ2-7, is GAGVSQSPSNKVTEKGKDVELRCDPISGHTALYWYRQSLGQGLEFLIYFQGNSAPDKSGLPSDRFSAERTGGSVSTLTIQRTQQEDSAVYLCASSWQGREQYFGPGTRLTVT.

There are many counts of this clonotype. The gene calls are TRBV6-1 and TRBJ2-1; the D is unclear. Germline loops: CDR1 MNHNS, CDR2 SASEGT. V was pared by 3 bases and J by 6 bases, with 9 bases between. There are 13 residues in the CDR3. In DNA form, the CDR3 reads TGTGCCAGCAGTGATTTAGCCTTCAATGAGCAGTTCTTC. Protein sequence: CASSDLAFNEQFF.